These T cell receptor beta chains were read from a single sample in a study of blood T cells in healthy people across ages. TCRdb re-called the 5' RACE reads with MiXCR, one entry per CDR3 protein. This repertoire shows 800,000 to 950,000 distinct CDR3 sequences, 35% to 40% found once; its top ten account for approximately 12%. The sequenced material came from blood. These receptors came from a man between 18 and 29 years old in good health. CDR3s include the opening cysteine and the closing phenylalanine or tryptophan. The D gene is left open where the match is weak. The size entry is marked missing in some rows and otherwise reads once, few, many or a size class.

j_call v_call d_call clone_size cdr3_nt cdr3_aa
TRBJ2-1 TRBV20-1 TRBD2 NA TGCAGTGCTAGAGATCCATGGGGGGGACCTAACAATGAGCAGTTCTTC CSARDPWGGPNNEQFF
TRBJ2-1 TRBV27 TRBD2 few TGTGCCAGCAGTTTATGGGGGGGGGATTATGAGCAGTTCTTC CASSLWGGDYEQFF
TRBJ2-5 TRBV6-2/TRBV6-3 NA many TGTGCCAAGCCCCTCGTAAGCTCATGCCGACGGATACCAGCATCGGAGACCCAGTACTTC CAKPLVSSCRRIPASETQYF
TRBJ2-5 TRBV28 NA once TGTGCCAGCAGCCTCTCGGGCCCACGTCCTCAAGAGACCCAGTACTTC CASSLSGPRPQETQYF
TRBJ1-1 TRBV24-1 TRBD1 NA TGTGCCACCAGTAATAGGTACAGGGGGAACACTGAAGCTTTCTTT CATSNRYRGNTEAFF
TRBJ2-7 TRBV5-1 NA NA TGCGCCAGCAGCTTCGGGGGCTCCCCCACGGAGGCCTACGAGCAGTACTTC CASSFGGSPTEAYEQYF
TRBJ2-3 TRBV7-2 TRBD2 NA TGTGCCAGCAGCTTGGGGGCTAGCGGGGCCGGAGCAGATACGCAGTATTTT CASSLGASGAGADTQYF
TRBJ1-1 TRBV12-3/TRBV12-4 NA NA TGTGCCAGCAGTTTTCTCGACGGTAACACTGAAGCTTTCTTT CASSFLDGNTEAFF
TRBJ1-2 TRBV12-3/TRBV12-4 NA few TGTGCCAGCAGTTCACTAAGGGTGCCAACAGTAAGGAGAAGGGAAGGCTACACCTTC CASSSLRVPTVRRREGYTF
TRBJ1-2 TRBV12-3/TRBV12-4 NA NA TGTGCCAGCAGGGTCGGGGGAGTTGGCTATGGCTACACCTTC CASRVGGVGYGYTF
TRBJ2-2 TRBV20-1 NA few TGCAGTGCTCCCTCCCCTCAGGGAGCAAACACCGGGGAGCTGTTTTTT CSAPSPQGANTGELFF
TRBJ2-7 TRBV12-3/TRBV12-4 NA NA TGTGCCAGCAGTGTATCTTGGGGGAACGAGCAGTACTTC CASSVSWGNEQYF
TRBJ2-4 TRBV6-5 NA many TGTGCCAGCAGTTACACATCCACGGGACAAACATCGATGGACATTCAGTACTTC CASSYTSTGQTSMDIQYF
TRBJ1-2 TRBV15 NA NA TGTGCCACCAGCACAACCCCTTCTAACTATGGCTACACCTTC CATSTTPSNYGYTF
TRBJ1-2 TRBV18 NA few TGTGCCAGCTCACCACCCAGCCGGAGGGATGGCTACACCTTC CASSPPSRRDGYTF
TRBJ1-2 TRBV20-1 NA few TGCAGTGCTAGAACTGCCGCACAGCCCAAAGAAATGGGCTACACCTTC CSARTAAQPKEMGYTF
TRBJ2-7 TRBV28 TRBD1 NA TGTGCCAGCAGTGCCTCGACAGGGGCCGAGCAGTACTTC CASSASTGAEQYF
TRBJ2-5 TRBV27 NA NA TGTGCCAGCAGTTTAGGGGGCGGGGTAGAGACCCAGTACTTC CASSLGGGVETQYF
TRBJ2-5 TRBV27 NA few TGTGCCAGCAGTTTATCTCTGGCTCCCAAGACTGAGTACTTC CASSLSLAPKTEYF
TRBJ2-1 TRBV7-2 NA many TGTGCCAGCAGCTTAGTCGGGGTAGGAACCTACAATGAGCAGTTCTTC CASSLVGVGTYNEQFF
TRBJ1-2 TRBV20-1 NA many TGCAGTGCTAGGACTCTACCCAGAAGTAACTATGGCTACACCTTC CSARTLPRSNYGYTF
TRBJ2-3 TRBV6-5 NA many TGTGCCAGCAGTCCCCAGGGATATAACACAGATACGCAGTATTTT CASSPQGYNTDTQYF
TRBJ2-1 TRBV11-3 TRBD2 many TGTGCCAGCAGCTTAGTCAGCGGGGGGGCCAATGAGCAGTTCTTC CASSLVSGGANEQFF
TRBJ2-3 TRBV20-1 NA few TGCAGTGCTAGAGGCTCAGGACGAGCGGTCACAGATACGCAGTATTTT CSARGSGRAVTDTQYF
TRBJ1-6 TRBV12-3/TRBV12-4 TRBD1 NA TGTGCCAGCAGACCTGGACAGGGGTTGAATTCACCCCTCCACTTT CASRPGQGLNSPLHF
TRBJ2-7 TRBV19 TRBD2 NA TGTGCCAGTGCGCTAGCGGGGGCGTACAATGAGCAGTACTTC CASALAGAYNEQYF
TRBJ2-1 TRBV5-1 TRBD1 once TGTGCCAGCAGCTTGGGGGACAGGAACTACAATGAGCAGTTCTTC CASSLGDRNYNEQFF
TRBJ1-6 TRBV5-6 NA NA TGTGCCAGCAGCTTTTTTAGGGCCAATTCACCCCTCCACTTT CASSFFRANSPLHF
TRBJ1-2 TRBV5-8 TRBD1 many TGTGCCAGCAGCATACGGACAGGACGCTATGGCTACACCTTC CASSIRTGRYGYTF
TRBJ2-1 TRBV7-3 NA NA TGTGCCAGCAGGTTGATGGGTGAGGCCATCCAAGAGACCCAGTTCTTC CASRLMGEAIQETQFF
TRBJ2-7 TRBV28 NA few TGTGCCAGCAGTCCCACGGGGCAATACAATGAGCAGTACTTC CASSPTGQYNEQYF
TRBJ2-3 TRBV4-3 NA NA TGCGCCAGCAGCCCAGAGCCGCGGACTAACAGACGCACAGATACGCAGTATTTT CASSPEPRTNRRTDTQYF
TRBJ1-1 TRBV3-1 NA NA TGTGCCACCCAGGACACAACGAACACTGAAGCTTTCTTT CATQDTTNTEAFF
TRBJ1-1 TRBV7-9 TRBD1 NA TGTGCCAGCAGCTCGGAACAGGGGGCGCGCGCTGAAGCTTTCTTT CASSSEQGARAEAFF
TRBJ2-1 TRBV20-1 NA NA TGCAGTGCTAAGATTCTGGGGACGGAAGAGCAGTTCTTC CSAKILGTEEQFF
TRBJ1-3 TRBV12-3/TRBV12-4 TRBD1 NA TGTGCCAGCAGTTTCGGTACAGGGGGAGGAAACACCATATATTTT CASSFGTGGGNTIYF
TRBJ2-5 TRBV10-3 TRBD1 many TGTGCCATCAGTGATGGGACAGGGATCGGGGAGACCCAGTACTTC CAISDGTGIGETQYF
TRBJ2-1 TRBV7-2 TRBD2 NA TGTGCCAGCAGCCACGGACTAGCGGGTAGCCCTTCATACAATGAGCAGTTCTTC CASSHGLAGSPSYNEQFF
TRBJ2-7 TRBV3-1 NA NA TGTGCCAGCAGCCCATGGAAGGCAGGGGCCTACGAGCAGTACTTC CASSPWKAGAYEQYF
TRBJ2-5 TRBV7-7 NA NA TGTGCCAGCAATCCCCGACTCGGAGAGACCCAGTACTTC CASNPRLGETQYF
TRBJ1-2 TRBV20-1 NA NA TGCAGTGCTAGCTTTCTGAGTTGGCAGGGAGATGGCTACACCTTC CSASFLSWQGDGYTF
TRBJ2-7 TRBV29-1 TRBD1 NA TGCAGCGTTCCTAGGGGACAGGAAACCTACAATGAGCAGTACTTC CSVPRGQETYNEQYF
TRBJ1-6 TRBV12-3/TRBV12-4 NA NA TGTGCCAGCAGTTTTACCGGTGGCCGGGACTTGTCACCCCTCCACTTT CASSFTGGRDLSPLHF
TRBJ2-5 TRBV7-2 NA NA TGTGCCAGCAGCTCGGAAATCCAAGAGACCCAGTACTTC CASSSEIQETQYF